This TCR beta chain was captured by sequencing in a study of blood T cells in healthy people across ages. The second PCR ran about 6 to 11 cycles with a sample-barcoded 5' primer and J-beta primers. One entry per CDR3 protein, called by TCRdb with MiXCR from the 5' RACE reads. The sample lists over a million distinct CDR3 sequences; 40% to 45% were seen once. Each sample gave at least 7 million isolated PBMCs. The CDR3 covers 15 residues. The germline CDR1 and CDR2 sequences are SGHAT and FQDESV (reference sequence). J gave up 5 bases and V 5 bases, and 8 bases lay outside the gene matches. Study results and caveats: The recorded TCR beta diversity per million T cells decreased in a roughly linear manner with age.

To note about this clonotype: As yet, its antigen is unknown.

The sequencing input was blood. This chain links TRBV11-1 with TRBJ2-3; the match to TRBD2 covers 9 bases. The clonotype originates from a woman aged 60-70 years in good health. CDR3 in amino acids: CASSPGTSSIDTQYF. The CDR3 DNA follows: TGTGCCAGCAGCCCCGGGACTAGCTCGATAGATACGCAGTATTTT.